This entry concerns a single TCR beta chain. What it binds is not known. Each donor gave approximately 9.1 milliliters of peripheral blood. PBMCs numbering at least 6 million were isolated per sample. Together with a sample-barcoded 5' primer, a J-beta primer mix was included in a second PCR lasting roughly 6 to 12 cycles. TCRdb reprocessed the 5' RACE reads with MiXCR, giving one entry per CDR3 protein. The profile covers some 940,000 distinct CDR3 sequences, with about 27% appearing a single time and around 9.6% taken by the ten largest. CDR3 length: 13 residues. Trimming removed 5 bases from V and 7 bases from J; junction bases left unmatched: 6. The germline CDR1 and CDR2 sequences are SGHRS and YFSETQ. The sample belongs to a study of blood T cells in healthy people across ages. General study points: A greater number of naive CD4+ cells and higher diversity distinguished long-lived donors from aged donors.

These records were also assigned to another study, of T cells of mothers and their children. That report adds: Primer M1S, used in the second PCR, introduced sample barcodes and 2-4 random nucleotides.

This sequence joins TRBV5-1 and TRBJ1-2, with TRBD1 identical over 9 bases. The TCR originated in a middle-aged woman in good health. Sequences were obtained from blood. In nucleotides, the CDR3 is TGCGCCAGCAGGACGGACAGGGGCCCTGGCTACACCTTC. It specifies CASRTDRGPGYTF. The full variable domain, rest sourced from reference TRBV5-1 and TRBJ1-2, is KAGVTQTPRYLIKTRGQQVTLSCSPISGHRSVSWYQQTPGQGLQFLFEYFSETQRNKGNFPGRFSGRQFSNSRSEMNVSTLELGDSALYLCASRTDRGPGYTFGSGTRLTVV.